The 29 T cell receptor beta chains reported below all come from one sample, sequenced in a study of shared clonotypes between healthy human individuals. Measured with immunoSEQ multiplex PCR; TCRdb has only the in-frame clones, and not every one. Of some 580,000 clones detected, roughly 98% appear once; the ten largest clones hold more than 0.3%. Naive CD8 cells, CD45RO-negative and positively selected for CCR7, excluded terminally differentiated effector memory CD45RA+ cells. Sequencing was carried out using naive CD8+ T cells sorted from blood. The receptors were sampled from a man younger than 40 in good health.

The V gene is TRBV9, the J gene TRBJ1-3, with D possibly TRBD1 on 5 matching bases. Germline V gene lookup returns CDR1 SGDLS and CDR2 YYNGEE. This CDR3 has 15 amino acids. Trimming cost V 4 bases and J 4 bases, with 15 bases left between them. CDR3 amino acids: CASSPNPGQGNTIYF. DNA of the CDR3: TGTGCCAGCAGCCCTAATCCGGGGCAAGGAAACACCATATATTTT.

The gene calls are TRBV30 and TRBJ2-7, with D tentatively TRBD2 (6 bases). CDR1 and CDR2 from the germline V gene are GTSNPN and SVGIG (reference sequence). CDR3 length: 13 amino acids. V lost 5 bases to trimming and J lost 2 bases, with 13 bases between them. CDR3: CAWEISGTYEQYF. CDR3 DNA: TGTGCCTGGGAGATTAGCGGTACCTACGAGCAGTACTTC.

The CDR3 loop reads CASSSKDRGEKLFF. DNA for the CDR3: TGTGCCAGCAGCAGCAAAGACAGGGGCGAAAAACTGTTTTTT. The rearrangement joins TRBV5-6 to TRBJ1-4; 8 bases match TRBD1. The V gene end was trimmed by 4 bases and the J gene end by 8 bases; junction bases not matched to a gene: 7. From germline, CDR1 is SGHDT and CDR2 YYEEEE. This CDR3 contains 14 residues.

The chain uses TRBV18 and TRBJ2-3; TRBD2 matches at 8 bases. Looked up from germline, CDR1 is KGHSH and CDR2 is LQKENI. V was pared by 3 bases and J by 4 bases, with 6 bases of the junction left unmatched. The CDR3 runs to 15 residues. The DNA of the CDR3 is TGTGCCAGCTCACCGACCCGGGGGGGAGCAGATACGCAGTATTTT. It is translated as CASSPTRGGADTQYF.

The chain carries TRBV4-1 and TRBJ2-3; maybe TRBD1 (6 bases). In germline, CDR1 is MGHRA, CDR2 YSYEKL. The CDR3 contains 14 residues. The V end lost 4 bases, the J end lost 1 base, and 9 bases lay between the germline ends. The CDR3 loop reads CASSLKGGTDTQYF. The CDR3 coding sequence is TGCGCCAGCAGCCTCAAGGGGGGCACAGATACGCAGTATTTT.

The gene calls are TRBV5-1 and TRBJ1-2; D unresolved. Germline V lookup: CDR1 SGHRS, CDR2 YFSETQ. Deletions cut 0 bases from V and 0 bases from J, with 6 bases between. The CDR3 spans 14 residues. DNA of the CDR3: TGCGCCAGCAGCTTGGAATTCTCTAACTATGGCTACACCTTC. It encodes CASSLEFSNYGYTF.

This rearrangement joins TRBV14 to TRBJ2-7; no clear D. The CDR3 spans 13 residues. V was shortened by 4 bases and J by 3 bases, with 10 bases between the two germline ends. Germline V gives CDR1 SGHDN, CDR2 FVKESK. The CDR3 region has the DNA TGTGCCAGCAGCCTTTTATTTTACTACGAGCAGTACTTC. This encodes CASSLLFYYEQYF.

The chain joins TRBV28 to TRBJ1-4, with 7 positions matching TRBD1. The CDR3 contains 16 residues. CDR1 is MDHEN, CDR2 SYDVKM, per germline. The trim removed 2 bases at V and 5 bases at J, leaving 8 bases unmatched. The CDR3: CASSLEQGTLNEKLFF. CDR3 DNA sequence: TGTGCCAGCAGTTTAGAACAGGGGACGCTGAATGAAAAACTGTTTTTT.

The chain joins TRBV7-9 to TRBJ2-3; TRBD1 is a possible D gene (6 bases). CDR1 is SEHNR, CDR2 FQNEAQ, per germline (reference sequence). The CDR3 is 15 residues long. Trimming cost V 6 bases and J 2 bases, with 15 bases left between them. The CDR3 region is CASRQGGSLTDTQYF. Written as DNA, the CDR3 is TGTGCCAGCAGGCAAGGGGGTTCCCTCACAGATACGCAGTATTTT.

This clone was detected only once. CDR3 DNA sequence: TGTGCCAGCAGCTTCCCCTCGGGATCTACTACAGATACGCAGTATTTT. Its translation: CASSFPSGSTTDTQYF. The chain uses TRBV7-9 and TRBJ2-3; TRBD2 might be the D (5 bases). The germline V and J ends were trimmed by 3 bases and 3 bases, with 16 bases remaining between them. Germline V CDR1 and CDR2: SEHNR, FQNEAQ (reference sequence). There are 16 residues in the CDR3.

This rearrangement joins TRBV19 to TRBJ2-7; 7 bases agree with TRBD2. CDR1 is LNHDA, CDR2 SQIVND, per germline (reference sequence). J was trimmed by 0 bases and V by 3 bases; bases with no gene match: 5. CDR3 length equals 15 residues. CDR3 region: CASSIGSGNSYEQYF. The CDR3 nucleotides read TGTGCCAGTAGTATCGGGAGCGGGAACTCCTACGAGCAGTACTTC.

The CDR3 region has the DNA TGCGCCAGCAGCCAAGATAGCGGGAACCTATACAATGAGCAGTTCTTC. It is translated as CASSQDSGNLYNEQFF. This chain joins TRBV4-1 and TRBJ2-1; 8 bases align to TRBD2. The CDR3 contains 16 residues. CDR1 is MGHRA, CDR2 YSYEKL, per germline. After removal of 0 bases from V and 4 bases from J, the junction contained 5 bases not matched to a gene.

This clone was seen a single time. V is TRBV7-9 and J is TRBJ1-5, with D unresolved. CDR3 length: 19 amino acids. Trimming cost V 5 bases and J 5 bases, with 28 bases left between them. Germline CDR1 is SEHNR and CDR2 is FQNEAQ (reference sequence). The CDR3 loop reads CASSTHRGGREGYDQPQHF. DNA for the CDR3: TGTGCCAGCAGCACCCACCGCGGAGGGAGGGAGGGTTACGATCAGCCCCAGCATTTT.

The chain carries TRBV5-1 and TRBJ2-3, with no clear D. CDR3 size: 15 residues. In germline, CDR1 is SGHRS, CDR2 YFSETQ. The V and J ends lost 0 bases and 2 bases respectively, with 10 bases between them. CDR3 loop: CASSLEGRTTDTQYF. The DNA of the CDR3 is TGCGCCAGCAGCTTGGAGGGCCGGACCACAGATACGCAGTATTTT. The full variable domain, rest sourced from reference TRBV5-1 and TRBJ2-3, is KAGVTQTPRYLIKTRGQQVTLSCSPISGHRSVSWYQQTPGQGLQFLFEYFSETQRNKGNFPGRFSGRQFSNSRSEMNVSTLELGDSALYLCASSLEGRTTDTQYFGPGTRLTVL.

This rearrangement joins TRBV7-2 to TRBJ2-7, with 7 bases aligning to TRBD1. With V trimmed by 4 bases and J by 1 base, 4 bases remained unmatched. This CDR3 region has 14 residues. The V gene's germline CDR1 is SGHTA and CDR2 FQGNSA. In DNA form, the CDR3 reads TGTGCCAGCAGCTCCTGGACAGGTTCCTACGAGCAGTACTTC. Translating it yields CASSSWTGSYEQYF.

This clone was found a few times. V usage is TRBV7-9 and J usage is TRBJ2-1; D might be TRBD2 (5 bases). Germline loops: CDR1 SEHNR, CDR2 FQNEAQ (reference sequence). V lost 3 bases and J lost 7, with 10 bases in between. The CDR3 has 13 residues. Here the CDR3 reads CASSFRGENEQFF. The CDR3 DNA follows: TGTGCCAGCAGCTTCCGGGGAGAGAATGAGCAGTTCTTC.

This clone was seen only once. The chain carries TRBV25-1 and TRBJ2-2; 7 bases align to TRBD1. Germline CDR1 MGHDK, CDR2 SYGVNS. The length of the CDR3 is 14 residues. The J segment lost 3 bases and the V segment lost 9 bases, leaving 7 bases of the junction unmatched. CDR3 DNA: TGTGCCAGTTGCCGGGACAGAGACACCGGGGAGCTGTTTTTT. The encoded protein is CASCRDRDTGELFF. Full variable domain (missing parts from reference TRBV25-1 and TRBJ2-2): EADIYQTPRYLVIGTGKKITLECSQTMGHDKMYWYQQDPGMELHLIHYSYGVNSTEKGDLSSESTVSRIRTEHFPLTLESARPSHTSQYLCASCRDRDTGELFFGEGSRLTVL.

The chain employs TRBV4-1 and TRBJ2-7; weak D call: TRBD1 (5 bases). The CDR3 is 14 residues long. Germline assignment: CDR1 MGHRA and CDR2 YSYEKL. V gave up 1 base and J gave up 5 bases, with 12 bases separating them. The CDR3 loop reads CASSQVAGSHEQYF. CDR3 nucleotides: TGCGCCAGCAGCCAAGTTGCAGGGTCGCACGAGCAGTACTTC.

This chain connects TRBV7-2 to TRBJ2-7, with 7 bases that match TRBD1. CDR1 is SGHTA, CDR2 FQGNSA, per germline. There are 14 residues in the CDR3. With V trimmed by 3 bases and J by 4 bases, 6 bases remained unmatched. The CDR3, as DNA: TGTGCCAGCAGCTTTTCAGGGGGAAGGTACGAGCAGTACTTC. It encodes CASSFSGGRYEQYF. The variable domain in full, completed from reference TRBV7-2 and TRBJ2-7, reads GAGVSQSPSNKVTEKGKDVELRCDPISGHTALYWYRQSLGQGLEFLIYFQGNSAPDKSGLPSDRFSAERTGGSVSTLTIQRTQQEDSAVYLCASSFSGGRYEQYFGPGTRLTVT.

The chain links TRBV27 to TRBJ2-7; D gene unclear. With 3 bases removed from V and 4 bases from J, the gap between germline ends came to 10 bases. Germline assignment: CDR1 MNHEY and CDR2 SMNVEV (reference sequence). The CDR3 contains 13 residues. CDR3 sequence reads: CASSLGRRYEQYF. The CDR3 region has the DNA TGTGCCAGCAGTTTGGGCAGGCGGTACGAGCAGTACTTC.

V and J are TRBV7-9 and TRBJ2-1; TRBD2 is a possible D gene (5 bases). V lost 1 base, J lost 0 bases, and 7 bases lay in between. The CDR3 runs to 15 residues. Germline V lookup: CDR1 SEHNR, CDR2 FQNEAQ (reference sequence). DNA of the CDR3: TGTGCCAGCAGCTTAGGCGCGGGCTCCTACAATGAGCAGTTCTTC. As protein: CASSLGAGSYNEQFF. The variable domain in full, with the rest retrieved from reference TRBV7-9 and TRBJ2-1, is DTGVSQNPRHKITKRGQNVTFRCDPISEHNRLYWYRQTLGQGPEFLTYFQNEAQLEKSRLLSDRFSAERPKGSFSTLEIQRTEQGDSAMYLCASSLGAGSYNEQFFGPGTRLTVL.

This chain links TRBV7-2 with TRBJ2-2; possible D gene TRBD1, 5 bases. In germline, CDR1 is SGHTA, CDR2 FQGNSA. This CDR3 region has 16 residues. V lost 4 bases and J lost 4, with 16 bases in between. CDR3 in DNA: TGTGCCAGCAGCTCCGGAAGGGGTGACGGCACCGGGGAGCTGTTTTTT. Protein sequence: CASSSGRGDGTGELFF.

This chain links TRBV7-2 with TRBJ2-7; D gene uncertain. This CDR3 is 16 amino acids long. V shed 5 bases and J shed 3 bases, with 20 bases lying between them. The germline V gene has CDR1 SGHTA and CDR2 FQGNSA. The CDR3, as DNA: TGTGCCAGCAGCCAATCTCTATCATTGCGAGGCTACGAGCAGTACTTC. It is translated as CASSQSLSLRGYEQYF.

The CDR3 loop reads CSVEDLGAGELFF. DNA for the CDR3: TGCAGCGTTGAAGACCTGGGCGCCGGGGAGCTGTTTTTT. The chain has TRBV29-1 and TRBJ2-2; the D is unclear. Trimming removed 0 bases from V and 6 bases from J, with 8 bases in between. Germline V lookup: CDR1 SQVTM, CDR2 ANQGSEA. The CDR3 sequence is 13 residues long.

The V gene is TRBV7-9, the J gene TRBJ2-1; 9 nucleotides line up with TRBD2. Germline V gene data show CDR1 as SEHNR and CDR2 as FQNEAQ (reference sequence). The ends lost 1 base at V and 9 bases at J; junction bases unmatched: 4. The CDR3 covers 14 residues. The CDR3 reads CASSLVGAGGEQFF. CDR3 in DNA: TGTGCCAGCAGCTTAGTCGGAGCGGGAGGTGAGCAGTTCTTC.

This chain uses TRBV19 with TRBJ1-1, with TRBD1 identical over 7 bases. V lost 9 bases, J lost 3 bases, and 4 bases stayed unmatched. The germline V gene encodes CDR1 LNHDA and CDR2 SQIVND (reference sequence). The CDR3 extends over 12 amino acids. DNA of the CDR3: TGTGCCAGCAGAAGGGGGCACACTGAAGCTTTCTTT. This gives the protein CASRRGHTEAFF.

This chain uses TRBV7-9 with TRBJ2-3; D not certain. Per germline, CDR1 SEHNR and CDR2 FQNEAQ (reference sequence). Trimming took 5 bases from V and 4 from J, leaving 10 bases between them. The CDR3 loop spans 13 amino acids. The CDR3 region is CASSDKVADTQYF. The CDR3 DNA sequence: TGTGCCAGCAGCGATAAAGTAGCAGATACGCAGTATTTT.

The chain is built from TRBV19 and TRBJ2-3, with 8 bases that match TRBD2. The CDR3 is 14 residues long. J gave up 2 bases and V 7 bases, and 5 bases lay outside the gene matches. Germline CDR1 is LNHDA and CDR2 is SQIVND (reference sequence). Written as DNA, the CDR3 is TGTGCCAGTAAACCGACTAGCGTCACAGATACGCAGTATTTT. Translating it yields CASKPTSVTDTQYF.

The J gene is TRBJ2-7, the V gene TRBV27; D could derive from TRBD1 or TRBD2 (6 bases each). The CDR3 is 16 residues long. Germline lookup yields CDR1 MNHEY and CDR2 SMNVEV (reference sequence). V lost 3 bases and J lost 3, with 18 bases in between. The CDR3 DNA is TGTGCCAGCAGTTTGCCATTTGGGGGGCGAATCTACGAGCAGTACTTC. Translated: CASSLPFGGRIYEQYF.